This T cell receptor beta chain stems from a study of T cell responses to AZD1222 COVID-19 vaccine. Overall study findings and caveats: No repertoire was sampled before or during the peak T cell response, only after it. Vaccine-associated CD4 TCRs spanned spike, dominant at 160-218 and 743-854. Only six people who got AZD1222 tested seropositive at baseline. Donor demographics were predominantly white British with a female majority; clonal diversity may be underestimated.

With respect to this clone: The antigen remains unidentified.

Germline V CDR1 and CDR2: SGHAT, FQDESV (reference sequence). The CDR3 extends over 16 amino acids. V shed 0 bases, J shed 4 bases, and the junction held 5 bases outside the gene matches. Clones were sequenced by immunoSEQ multiplex PCR, and TCRdb holds only the in-frame ones, with some missing. The table has tens of thousands of clones, 88% seen once. This TCR was sampled from an adult in good health. This chain links TRBV11-1 with TRBJ2-1; 8 nucleotides align to TRBD1. Sample: peripheral blood, taken on day 0 of MenACWY control vaccination. CDR3 residues: CASSLAQGAGYNEQFF. Here the CDR3 DNA reads TGTGCCAGCAGCTTAGCGCAGGGGGCGGGGTACAATGAGCAGTTCTTC.